Here is one TCR beta chain with its context. This entry comes from a study of T cell changes during pregnancy in multiple sclerosis. The CDR3 extends over 14 amino acids. V was pared by 7 bases and J by 0 bases, with 12 bases between. CDR1 SNHLY and CDR2 FYNNEI come from the germline V gene. Sequenced by immunoSEQ multiplex PCR; TCRdb stores in-frame clones only, minus some. Counted here are roughly 40,000 clones, 91% occurring once; the ten biggest clones make up roughly 0.75%. The J gene is TRBJ1-2, the V gene TRBV2; possible D gene TRBD1, 5 bases. Source: CD4+ T cells from peripheral blood mononuclear cells, taken before pregnancy. The TCR originated in a female donor with multiple sclerosis, enrolled in a pregnancy study. This CDR3 reads CASIRQSANYGYTF. The CDR3, as DNA: TGTGCCAGCATCCGACAGAGCGCTAACTATGGCTACACCTTC.